The source of this T cell receptor (beta chain) is a study of CD8+ T cells in alopecia areata. In each case, RNA was isolated and then reverse transcribed into cDNA as the sequencing template. Sequencing used immunoSEQ multiplex PCR; TCRdb keeps in-frame clones, though not all of them. Here the sample spans 140,000 to 150,000 clones, about 60% being singletons. Study findings and constraints: Sequenced scalp T cells also include alphabeta T cells resident in normal skin. Sharing of TCRs across patients appeared less clear than in mice, possibly for HLA-related reasons. In lesional scalp, particularly from alopecia totalis/universalis, clonality was higher than in normal scalp.

As for this clone: Its antigen remains unidentified.

V lost 7 bases to trimming and J lost 7 bases; unmatched junction nucleotides: 7. The CDR3 contains 12 residues. Germline CDR1 SGHRS, CDR2 YFSETQ. The source material was CD4+ T cells sorted from blood, sampled at week 0. The V and J genes are TRBV5-1 and TRBJ2-7; 8 bases agree with TRBD2. The sequence came from a human donor with alopecia areata. CDR3 sequence (DNA): TGCGCCAGCCGCCGGGGGGGTCGAGAGCAGTACTTC. Its protein product is CASRRGGREQYF.